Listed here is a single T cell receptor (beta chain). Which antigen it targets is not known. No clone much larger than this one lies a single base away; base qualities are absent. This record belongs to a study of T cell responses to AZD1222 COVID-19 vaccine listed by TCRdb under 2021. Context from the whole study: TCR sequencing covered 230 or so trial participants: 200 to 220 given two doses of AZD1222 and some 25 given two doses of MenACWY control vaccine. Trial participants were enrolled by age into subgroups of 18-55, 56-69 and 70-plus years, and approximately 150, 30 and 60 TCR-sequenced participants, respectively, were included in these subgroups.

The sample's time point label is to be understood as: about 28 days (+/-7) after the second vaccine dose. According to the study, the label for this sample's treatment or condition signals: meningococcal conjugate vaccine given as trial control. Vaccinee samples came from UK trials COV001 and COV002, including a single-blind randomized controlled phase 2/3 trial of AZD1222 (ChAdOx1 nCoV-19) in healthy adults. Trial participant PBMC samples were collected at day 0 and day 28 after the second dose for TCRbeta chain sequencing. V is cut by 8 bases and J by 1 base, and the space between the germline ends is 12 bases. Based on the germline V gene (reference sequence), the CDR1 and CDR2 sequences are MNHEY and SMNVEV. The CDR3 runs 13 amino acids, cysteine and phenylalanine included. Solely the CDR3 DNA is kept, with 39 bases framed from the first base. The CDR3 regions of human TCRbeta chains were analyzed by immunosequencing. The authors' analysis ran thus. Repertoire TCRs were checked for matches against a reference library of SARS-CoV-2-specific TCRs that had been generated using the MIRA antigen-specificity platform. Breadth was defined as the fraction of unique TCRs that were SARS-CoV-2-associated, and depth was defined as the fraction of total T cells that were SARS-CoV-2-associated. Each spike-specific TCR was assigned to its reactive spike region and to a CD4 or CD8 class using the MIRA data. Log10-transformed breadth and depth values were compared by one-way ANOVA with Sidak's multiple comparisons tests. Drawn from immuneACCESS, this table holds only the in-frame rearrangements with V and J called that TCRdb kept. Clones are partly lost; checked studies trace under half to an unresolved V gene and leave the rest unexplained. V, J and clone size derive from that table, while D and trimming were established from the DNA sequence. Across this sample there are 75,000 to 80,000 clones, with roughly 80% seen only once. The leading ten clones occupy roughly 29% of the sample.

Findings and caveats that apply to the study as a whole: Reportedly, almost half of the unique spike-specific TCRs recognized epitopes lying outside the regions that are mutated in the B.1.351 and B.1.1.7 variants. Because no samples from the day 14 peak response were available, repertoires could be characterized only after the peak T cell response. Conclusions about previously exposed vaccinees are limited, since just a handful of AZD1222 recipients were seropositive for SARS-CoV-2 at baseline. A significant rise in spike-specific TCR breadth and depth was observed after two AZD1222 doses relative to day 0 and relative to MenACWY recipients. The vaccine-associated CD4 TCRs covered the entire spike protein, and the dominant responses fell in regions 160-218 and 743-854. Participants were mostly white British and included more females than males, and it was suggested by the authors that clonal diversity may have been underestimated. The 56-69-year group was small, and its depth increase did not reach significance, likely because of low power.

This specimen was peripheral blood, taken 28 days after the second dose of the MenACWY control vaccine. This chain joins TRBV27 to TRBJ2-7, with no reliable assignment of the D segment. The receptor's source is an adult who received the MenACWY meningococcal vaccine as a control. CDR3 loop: CASGPVRSYEQYF. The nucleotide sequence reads TGTGCCAGCGGACCCGTCAGGTCCTACGAGCAGTACTTC.